What follows is one TCR beta chain and its context. There is no known antigen for this receptor. No base-level quality is on record; no much larger clone is a single base apart. From the cysteine through the phenylalanine, the CDR3 covers 14 amino acids. The read is trimmed to its CDR3 DNA, 42 bases read in frame from base 1. CDR1 and CDR2 (SGHAT, FQDESV) derive from the germline V gene (reference sequence). At the junction V is shortened by 7 bases and J by 2 bases; bases outside the gene matches: 6. This entry is derived from a study of blood T cell repertoires in COVID-19 (dated by TCRdb to between 2020 and 2021). Concerning the study at large: Samples covering the acute and convalescent phases of COVID-19 were provided by collaborators in the United States, Italy and Spain. The prospective study material was composed of cDNA or gDNA derived from T cells, B-cell-depleted T cells, or PBMCs. Deeply sampled blood TCRbeta repertoires from subjects exposed to, actively infected with, or recovered from COVID-19 were included in the dataset. The repertoires were released in a freely available public database intended as a resource for research on the immune response to SARS-CoV-2. Samples came from the ongoing ImmuneRACE study (first 160 participants) plus 1,254 subjects from 6 global collaborators. Sample metadata almost always included a de-identified subject ID, COVID-19 status, age in years and sex. Where available, HLA class I and class II types were taken from metadata supplied by the sample provider and were not determined by assay-based typing. The study at large found these results: How much clinical and demographic metadata was included differed by source and by participant, and the metadata was provided uncurated.

The immunoSEQ Assay, a bias-controlled multiplex PCR, was used to amplify TCRbeta CDR3 regions from genomic DNA. Processing in the source paper ran as follows. Nucleated cell counts per sample were estimated from amplification of reference gene primers within the assay. Sequence reads were collapsed and filtered to measure the absolute abundance of every unique TCRbeta CDR3 rearrangement. For each sample, productive Simpson clonality was calculated as the square root of Simpson's diversity index over productive rearrangements. As stored in TCRdb, this immuneACCESS dataset retains in-frame rearrangements with V and J assigned. A fraction of the clones does not appear; measured against another copy, unresolved V genes explain less than half of the discrepancy, and the remainder lacks a known reason. Clone size and V and J calls were adopted from that table, with D and trimming inferred from the DNA. The sample table contains roughly 170,000 clones; only one count was recorded for about four fifths of them. Together, the top ten hold more than 5.5% of the sample.

Whole blood was collected in K2EDTA tubes by collaborating institutions according to the institutions' own protocols. For TCRbeta analysis, collaborators shipped samples as frozen whole blood, isolated PBMCs, or DNA extracted from either of those sample types. The rearranged segments are TRBV11-1 and TRBJ2-7, with 9 central nucleotides matching TRBD1. This receptor was identified in a human donor in a cohort sampled during active COVID-19. The sequencing input was peripheral blood. In nucleotide form, the sequence is TGTGCCAGCACCGGGGACAGGGATACCTACGAGCAGTACTTC. This sequence encodes CASTGDRDTYEQYF.